This T cell receptor beta chain was obtained from a study of T cells after yellow fever vaccination. Comments on this clonotype: Its antigen is not identified.

Study-level points and caveats: Although most clonotypes did not, a small share appeared in both CD4 and CD8 compartments. The secondary response was weaker but peaked faster, day 5 versus 15.

MiXCR, applied by TCRdb to the 5' RACE reads, yields one record per CDR3 protein. The data contain hundreds of thousands of distinct CDR3 sequences, 8.7% of them singletons. The CDR3 spans 18 residues. Trimming removed 6 bases from V and 6 bases from J; junction bases left unmatched: 16. The germline V gene has CDR1 LGHNA and CDR2 YSLEER. J is TRBJ2-2 and V is TRBV4-3, with 10 bases lining up with TRBD2. This specimen was PBMCs, taken on the day of the first yellow fever vaccination. This TCR derives from a man younger than 35 who received the YFV17D yellow fever vaccine. CDR3 amino acids: CASRLHGSGGATAGELFF. The CDR3 coding sequence is TGCGCCAGCAGGCTTCATGGCAGCGGGGGGGCCACTGCCGGGGAGCTGTTTTTT.